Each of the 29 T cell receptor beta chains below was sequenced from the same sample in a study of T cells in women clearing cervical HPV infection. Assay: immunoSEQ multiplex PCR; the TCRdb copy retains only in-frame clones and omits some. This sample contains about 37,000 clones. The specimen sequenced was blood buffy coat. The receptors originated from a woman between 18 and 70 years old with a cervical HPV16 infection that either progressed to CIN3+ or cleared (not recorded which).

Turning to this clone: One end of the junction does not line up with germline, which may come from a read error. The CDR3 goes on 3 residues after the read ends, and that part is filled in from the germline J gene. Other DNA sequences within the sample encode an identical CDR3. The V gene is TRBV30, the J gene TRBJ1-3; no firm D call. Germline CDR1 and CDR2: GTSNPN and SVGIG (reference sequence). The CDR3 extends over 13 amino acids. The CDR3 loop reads CAWSTGSGNTIYF. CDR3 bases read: TGTGCCTGGAGTACGGGTTCTGGAAACACT. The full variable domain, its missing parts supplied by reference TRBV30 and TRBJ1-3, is SQTIHQWPATLVQPVGSPLSLECTVEGTSNPNLYWYRQAAGRGLQLLFYSVGIGQISSEVPQNLSASRPQDRQFILSSKKLLLSDSGFYLCAWSTGSGNTIYFGEGSWLTVV.

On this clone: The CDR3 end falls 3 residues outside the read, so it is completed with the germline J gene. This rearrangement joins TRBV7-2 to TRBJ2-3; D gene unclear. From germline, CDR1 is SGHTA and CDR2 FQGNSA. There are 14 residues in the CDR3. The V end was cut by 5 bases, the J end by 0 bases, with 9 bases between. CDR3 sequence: CASSLTGSTDTQYF. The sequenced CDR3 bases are TGTGCCAGCAGCCTCACCGGGAGCACAGATACG.

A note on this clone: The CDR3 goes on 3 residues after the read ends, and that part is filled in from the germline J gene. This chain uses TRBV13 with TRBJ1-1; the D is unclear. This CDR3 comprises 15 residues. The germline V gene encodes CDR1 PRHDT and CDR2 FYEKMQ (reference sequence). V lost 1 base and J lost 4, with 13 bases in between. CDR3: CASSLVSEKGTEAFF. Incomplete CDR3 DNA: TGTGCCAGCAGCTTAGTATCCGAAAAGGGCACTGAA.

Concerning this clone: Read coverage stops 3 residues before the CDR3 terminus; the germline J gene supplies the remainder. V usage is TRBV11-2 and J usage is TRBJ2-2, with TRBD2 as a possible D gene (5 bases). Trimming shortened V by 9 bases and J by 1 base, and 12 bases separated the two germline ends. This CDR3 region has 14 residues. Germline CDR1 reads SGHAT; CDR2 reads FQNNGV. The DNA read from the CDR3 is TGTGCCAGTTCGGCGGGTCTGAACACCGGGGAG. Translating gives CASSAGLNTGE. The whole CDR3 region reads CASSAGLNTGELFF.

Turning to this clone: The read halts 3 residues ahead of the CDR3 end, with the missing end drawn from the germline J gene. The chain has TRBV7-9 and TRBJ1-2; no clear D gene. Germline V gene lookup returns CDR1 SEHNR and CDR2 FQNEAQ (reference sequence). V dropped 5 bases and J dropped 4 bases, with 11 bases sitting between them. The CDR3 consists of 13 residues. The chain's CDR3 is CASSLPTAYGYTF. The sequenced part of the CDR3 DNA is TGTGCCAGCAGCCTCCCCACAGCCTATGGC.

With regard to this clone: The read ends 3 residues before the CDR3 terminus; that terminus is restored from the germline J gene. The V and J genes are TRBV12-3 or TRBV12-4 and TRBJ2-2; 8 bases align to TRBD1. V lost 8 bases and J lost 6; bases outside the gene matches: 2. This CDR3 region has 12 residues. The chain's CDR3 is CASSQGAGELFF. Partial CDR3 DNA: TGTGCCAGCTCACAGGGGGCCGGGGAG.

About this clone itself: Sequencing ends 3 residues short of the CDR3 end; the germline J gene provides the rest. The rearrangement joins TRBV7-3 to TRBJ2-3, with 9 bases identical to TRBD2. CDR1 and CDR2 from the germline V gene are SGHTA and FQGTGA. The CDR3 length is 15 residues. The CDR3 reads CASSLGGGAGETQYF. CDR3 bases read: TGTGCCAGCAGCCTTGGCGGGGGGGCCGGGGAGACG.

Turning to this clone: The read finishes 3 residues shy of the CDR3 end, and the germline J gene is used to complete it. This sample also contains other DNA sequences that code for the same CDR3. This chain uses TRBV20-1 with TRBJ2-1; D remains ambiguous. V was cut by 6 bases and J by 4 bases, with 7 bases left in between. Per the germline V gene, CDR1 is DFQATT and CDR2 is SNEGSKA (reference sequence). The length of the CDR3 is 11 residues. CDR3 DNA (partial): TGCAGTGCCGACTCATACAATGAG. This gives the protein CSADSYNE. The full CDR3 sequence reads CSADSYNEQFF.

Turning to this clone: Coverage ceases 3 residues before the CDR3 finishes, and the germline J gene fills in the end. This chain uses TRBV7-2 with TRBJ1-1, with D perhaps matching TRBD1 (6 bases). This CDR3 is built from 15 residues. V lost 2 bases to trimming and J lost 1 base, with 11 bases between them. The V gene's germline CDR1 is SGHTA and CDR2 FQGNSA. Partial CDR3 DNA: TGTGCCAGCAGCTTATGGCAGGGGAAGAACACTGAA. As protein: CASSLWQGKNTE. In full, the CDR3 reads CASSLWQGKNTEAFF.

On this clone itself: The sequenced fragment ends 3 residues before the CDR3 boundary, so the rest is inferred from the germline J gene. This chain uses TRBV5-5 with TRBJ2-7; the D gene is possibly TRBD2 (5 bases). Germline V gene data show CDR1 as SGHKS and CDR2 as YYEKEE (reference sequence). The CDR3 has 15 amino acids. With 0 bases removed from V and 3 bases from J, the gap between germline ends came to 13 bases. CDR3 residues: CASSLGAADLYEQYF. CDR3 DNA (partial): TGTGCCAGCAGCTTGGGAGCGGCAGATCTCTACGAG.

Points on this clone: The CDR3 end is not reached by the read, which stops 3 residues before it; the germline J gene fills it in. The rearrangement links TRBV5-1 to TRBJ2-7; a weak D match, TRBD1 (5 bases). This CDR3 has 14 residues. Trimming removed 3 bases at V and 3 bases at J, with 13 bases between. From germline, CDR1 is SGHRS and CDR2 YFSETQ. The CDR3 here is CASSSTANDYEQYF. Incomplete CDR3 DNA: TGCGCCAGCAGCTCGACAGCCAATGACTACGAG. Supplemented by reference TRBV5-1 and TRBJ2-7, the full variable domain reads KAGVTQTPRYLIKTRGQQVTLSCSPISGHRSVSWYQQTPGQGLQFLFEYFSETQRNKGNFPGRFSGRQFSNSRSEMNVSTLELGDSALYLCASSSTANDYEQYFGPGTRLTVT.

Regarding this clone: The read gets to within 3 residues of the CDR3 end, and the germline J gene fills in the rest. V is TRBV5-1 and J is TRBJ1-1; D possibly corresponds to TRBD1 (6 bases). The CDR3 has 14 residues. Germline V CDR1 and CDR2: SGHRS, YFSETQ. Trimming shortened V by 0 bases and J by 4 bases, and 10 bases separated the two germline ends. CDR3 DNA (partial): TGCGCCAGCAGCTTGGAGGCAGGGGTCACTGAA. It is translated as CASSLEAGVTE. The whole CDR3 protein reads CASSLEAGVTEAFF. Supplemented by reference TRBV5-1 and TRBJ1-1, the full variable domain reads KAGVTQTPRYLIKTRGQQVTLSCSPISGHRSVSWYQQTPGQGLQFLFEYFSETQRNKGNFPGRFSGRQFSNSRSEMNVSTLELGDSALYLCASSLEAGVTEAFFGQGTRLTVV.

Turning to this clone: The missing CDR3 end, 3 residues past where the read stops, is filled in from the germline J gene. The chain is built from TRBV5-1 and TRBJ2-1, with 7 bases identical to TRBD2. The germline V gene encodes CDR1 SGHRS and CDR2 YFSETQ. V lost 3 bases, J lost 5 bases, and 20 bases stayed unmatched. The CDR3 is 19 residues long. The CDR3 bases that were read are TGCGCCAGCAGCTCTATTCCCATGGCGGCGGGAGAATTAGACAATGAG. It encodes CASSSIPMAAGELDNE. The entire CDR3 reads CASSSIPMAAGELDNEQFF.

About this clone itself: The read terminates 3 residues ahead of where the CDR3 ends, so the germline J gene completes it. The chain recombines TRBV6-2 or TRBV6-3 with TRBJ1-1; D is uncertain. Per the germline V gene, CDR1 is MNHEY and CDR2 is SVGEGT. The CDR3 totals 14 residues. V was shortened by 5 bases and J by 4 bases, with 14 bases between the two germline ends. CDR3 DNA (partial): TGTGCCAGCAGTACCCGTCGGGGAGGCACTGAA. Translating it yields CASSTRRGGTE. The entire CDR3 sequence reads CASSTRRGGTEAFF.

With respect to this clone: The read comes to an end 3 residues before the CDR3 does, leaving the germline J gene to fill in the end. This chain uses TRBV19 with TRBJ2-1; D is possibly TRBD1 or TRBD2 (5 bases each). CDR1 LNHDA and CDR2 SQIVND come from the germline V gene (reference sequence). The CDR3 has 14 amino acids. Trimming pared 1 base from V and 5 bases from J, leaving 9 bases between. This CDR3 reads CASSIARGDNEQFF. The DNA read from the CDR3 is TGTGCCAGTAGTATAGCTAGGGGAGACAATGAG.

The CDR3 is CASSLYSGRANEQFF. The part of the CDR3 DNA that was read is TGTGCCAGCAGCTTATATAGCGGGAGGGCCAATGAG. The chain recombines TRBV7-9 with TRBJ2-1; 11 nucleotides line up with TRBD2. With the read ending 3 residues before the CDR3 end, the germline J gene is used to fill in that end. Germline V gene lookup returns CDR1 SEHNR and CDR2 FQNEAQ (reference sequence). This CDR3 has 15 amino acids. With 2 bases clipped from V and 6 bases from J, the junction kept 3 bases outside the gene matches.

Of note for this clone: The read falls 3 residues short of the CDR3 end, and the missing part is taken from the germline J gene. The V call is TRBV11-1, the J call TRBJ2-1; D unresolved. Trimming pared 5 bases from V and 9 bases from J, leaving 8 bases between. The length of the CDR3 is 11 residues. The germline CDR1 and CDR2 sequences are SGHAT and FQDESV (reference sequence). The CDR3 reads CASSQGSEQFF. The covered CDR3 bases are TGTGCCAGCAGCCAAGGGTCTGAG.

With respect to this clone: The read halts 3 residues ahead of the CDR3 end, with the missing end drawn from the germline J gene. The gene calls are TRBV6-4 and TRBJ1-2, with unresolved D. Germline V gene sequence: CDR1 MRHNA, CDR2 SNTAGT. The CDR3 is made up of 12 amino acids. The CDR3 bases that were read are TGTGCCAGCAGTGACTCAGGGTTGAGA. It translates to CASSDSGLR. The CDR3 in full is CASSDSGLRYTF.

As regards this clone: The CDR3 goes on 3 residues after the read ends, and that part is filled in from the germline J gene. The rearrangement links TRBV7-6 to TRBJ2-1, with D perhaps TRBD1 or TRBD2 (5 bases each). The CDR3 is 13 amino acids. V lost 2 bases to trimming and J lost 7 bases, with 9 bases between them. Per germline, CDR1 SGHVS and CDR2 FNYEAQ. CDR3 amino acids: CASSLRGANEQFF. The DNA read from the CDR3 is TGTGCCAGCAGCTTAAGAGGGGCAAATGAG. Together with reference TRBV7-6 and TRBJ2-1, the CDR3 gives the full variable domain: GAGVSQSPRYKVTKRGQDVALRCDPISGHVSLYWYRQALGQGPEFLTYFNYEAQQDKSGLPNDRFSAERPEGSISTLTIQRTEQRDSAMYRCASSLRGANEQFFGPGTRLTVL.

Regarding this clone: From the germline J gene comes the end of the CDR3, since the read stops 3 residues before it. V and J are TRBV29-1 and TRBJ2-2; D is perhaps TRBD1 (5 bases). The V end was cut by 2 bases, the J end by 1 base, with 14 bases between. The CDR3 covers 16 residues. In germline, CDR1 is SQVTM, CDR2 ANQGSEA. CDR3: CSVELLYQGNTGELFF. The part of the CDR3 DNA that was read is TGCAGCGTTGAACTCCTGTATCAGGGGAACACCGGGGAG.

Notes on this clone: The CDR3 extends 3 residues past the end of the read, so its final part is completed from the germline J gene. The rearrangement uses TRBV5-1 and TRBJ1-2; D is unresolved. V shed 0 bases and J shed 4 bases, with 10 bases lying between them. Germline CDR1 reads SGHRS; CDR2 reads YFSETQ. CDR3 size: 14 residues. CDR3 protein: CASSLDSGSYGYTF. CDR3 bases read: TGCGCCAGCAGCTTGGACAGCGGGTCCTATGGC.

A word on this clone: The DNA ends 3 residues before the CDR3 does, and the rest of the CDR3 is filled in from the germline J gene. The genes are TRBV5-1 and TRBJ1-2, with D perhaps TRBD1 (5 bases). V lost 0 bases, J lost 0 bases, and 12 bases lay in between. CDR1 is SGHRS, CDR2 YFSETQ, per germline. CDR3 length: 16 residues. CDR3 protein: CASSLATGLSNYGYTF. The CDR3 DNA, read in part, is TGCGCCAGCAGCTTGGCCACAGGCCTTTCTAACTATGGC. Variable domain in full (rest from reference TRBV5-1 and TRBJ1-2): KAGVTQTPRYLIKTRGQQVTLSCSPISGHRSVSWYQQTPGQGLQFLFEYFSETQRNKGNFPGRFSGRQFSNSRSEMNVSTLELGDSALYLCASSLATGLSNYGYTFGSGTRLTVV.

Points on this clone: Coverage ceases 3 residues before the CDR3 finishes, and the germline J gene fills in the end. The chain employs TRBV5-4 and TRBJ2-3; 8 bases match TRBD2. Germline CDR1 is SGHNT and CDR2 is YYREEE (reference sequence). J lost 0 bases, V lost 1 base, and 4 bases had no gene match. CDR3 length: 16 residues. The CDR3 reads CASSLNSGASTDTQYF. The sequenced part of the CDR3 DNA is TGTGCCAGCAGCTTGAATAGCGGGGCTAGCACAGATACG.

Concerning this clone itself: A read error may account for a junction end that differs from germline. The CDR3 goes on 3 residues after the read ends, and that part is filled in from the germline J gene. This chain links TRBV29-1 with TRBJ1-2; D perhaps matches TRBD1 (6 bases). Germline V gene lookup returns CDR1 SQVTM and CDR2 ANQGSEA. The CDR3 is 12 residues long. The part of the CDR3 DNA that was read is TGCAGCGTTGAAAACAGGGAATATGAC. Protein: CSVENREYD. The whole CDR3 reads CSVENREYDYTF. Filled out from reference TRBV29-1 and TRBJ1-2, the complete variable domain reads SAVISQKPSRDICQRGTSLTIQCQVDSQVTMMFWYRQQPGQSLTLIATANQGSEATYESGFVIDKFPISRPNLTFSTLTVSNMSPEDSSIYLCSVENREYDYTFGSGTRLTVV.

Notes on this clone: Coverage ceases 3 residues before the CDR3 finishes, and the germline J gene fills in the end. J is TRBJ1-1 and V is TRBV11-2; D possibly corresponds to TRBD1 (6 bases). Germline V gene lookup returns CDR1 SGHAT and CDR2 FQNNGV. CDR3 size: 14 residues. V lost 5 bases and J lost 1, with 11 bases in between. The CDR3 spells CASSRGGGNTEAFF. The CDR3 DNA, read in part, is TGTGCCAGCAGCCGAGGGGGAGGGAACACTGAA.

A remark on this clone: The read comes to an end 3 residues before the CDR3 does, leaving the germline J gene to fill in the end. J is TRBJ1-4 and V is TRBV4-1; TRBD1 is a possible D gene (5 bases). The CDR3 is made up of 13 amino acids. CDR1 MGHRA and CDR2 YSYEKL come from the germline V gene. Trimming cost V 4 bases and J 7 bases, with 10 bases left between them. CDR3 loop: CASSLAGPEKLFF. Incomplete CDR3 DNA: TGCGCCAGCAGCCTGGCAGGGCCTGAAAAA.

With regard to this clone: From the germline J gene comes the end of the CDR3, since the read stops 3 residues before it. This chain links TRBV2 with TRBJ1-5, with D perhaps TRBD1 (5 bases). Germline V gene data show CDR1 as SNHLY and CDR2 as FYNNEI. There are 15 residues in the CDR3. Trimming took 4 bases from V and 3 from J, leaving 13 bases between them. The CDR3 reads CASSVVAGNNQPQHF. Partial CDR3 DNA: TGTGCCAGCAGTGTTGTAGCAGGGAACAATCAGCCC.

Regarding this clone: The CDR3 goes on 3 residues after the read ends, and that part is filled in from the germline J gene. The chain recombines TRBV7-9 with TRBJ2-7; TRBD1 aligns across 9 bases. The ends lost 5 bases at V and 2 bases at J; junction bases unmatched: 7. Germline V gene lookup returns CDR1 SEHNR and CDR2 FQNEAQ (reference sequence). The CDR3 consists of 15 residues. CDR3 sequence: CASSERGQGPYEQYF. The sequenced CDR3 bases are TGTGCCAGCAGCGAGAGGGGACAGGGACCCTACGAG. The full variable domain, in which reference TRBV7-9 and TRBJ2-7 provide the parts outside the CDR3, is DTGVSQNPRHKITKRGQNVTFRCDPISEHNRLYWYRQTLGQGPEFLTYFQNEAQLEKSRLLSDRFSAERPKGSFSTLEIQRTEQGDSAMYLCASSERGQGPYEQYFGPGTRLTVT.

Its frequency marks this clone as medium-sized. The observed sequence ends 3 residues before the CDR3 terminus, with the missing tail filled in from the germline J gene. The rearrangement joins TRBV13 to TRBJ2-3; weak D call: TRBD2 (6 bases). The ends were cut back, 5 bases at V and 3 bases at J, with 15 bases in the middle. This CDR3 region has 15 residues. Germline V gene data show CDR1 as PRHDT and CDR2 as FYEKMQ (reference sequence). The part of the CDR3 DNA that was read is TGTGCCAGCAGCCTACGACTAGGGTATACAGATACG. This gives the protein CASSLRLGYTDT. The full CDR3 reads CASSLRLGYTDTQYF. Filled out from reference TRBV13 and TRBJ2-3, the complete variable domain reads AAGVIQSPRHLIKEKRETATLKCYPIPRHDTVYWYQQGPGQDPQFLISFYEKMQSDKGSIPDRFSAQQFSDYHSELNMSSLELGDSALYFCASSLRLGYTDTQYFGPGTRLTVL.